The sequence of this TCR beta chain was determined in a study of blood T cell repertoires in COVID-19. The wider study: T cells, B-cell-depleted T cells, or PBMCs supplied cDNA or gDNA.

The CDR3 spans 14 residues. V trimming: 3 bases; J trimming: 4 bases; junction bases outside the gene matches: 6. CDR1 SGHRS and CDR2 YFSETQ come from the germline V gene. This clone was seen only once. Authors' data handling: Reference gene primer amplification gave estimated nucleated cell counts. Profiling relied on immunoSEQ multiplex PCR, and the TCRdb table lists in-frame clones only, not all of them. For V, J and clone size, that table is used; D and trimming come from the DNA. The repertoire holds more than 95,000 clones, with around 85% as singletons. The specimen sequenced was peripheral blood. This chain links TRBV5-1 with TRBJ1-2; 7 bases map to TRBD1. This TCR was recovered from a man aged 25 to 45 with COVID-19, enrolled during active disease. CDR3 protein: CASSSSTGSYGYTF. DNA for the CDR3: TGCGCCAGCAGCTCTTCGACAGGGAGCTATGGCTACACCTTC.